These 28 T cell receptor beta chains were sequenced from one sample in a study of post-analysis software for immune sequencing data (dated by TCRdb to between 2014 and 2017). Beyond this particular receptor, the publication reports: Significantly higher frequencies in patients than in controls were found for about 5 TRBV segments, including TRBV5-6, TRBV5-1 and TRBV20-1.

The antigens of these receptors remain unknown. Receptors were amplified or captured by PCR. The sequencer was an Illumina HiSeq 2500. To reduce PCR and sequencing biases, unique molecular identifiers were incorporated into the TCR beta cDNA libraries. TCRdb took the public reads, trimmed them with fastp at Q25, ran MiXCR for clone calling and kept in-frame beta chains. Under each unique CDR3 protein, matching rows form one entry showing the most common genes and DNA. This sample is represented by 380,000 or so distinct CDR3 sequences; less than 35% of them were singletons. The top ten constitute 10% to 15% of the sample. The material sequenced was blood. The receptor set was obtained from a girl aged 5-17 years with multiple sclerosis.

This clonotype was seen a handful of times. The chain links TRBV7-3 to TRBJ1-1; D uncertain. Deletions cut 3 bases from V and 1 base from J, with 12 bases between. This CDR3 has 15 residues. Germline values: CDR1 SGHTA, CDR2 FQGTGA. CDR3 sequence reads: CASSLIKEGNTEAFF. CDR3 bases: TGTGCCAGCAGCTTGATTAAGGAGGGGAACACTGAAGCTTTCTTT.

The chain joins TRBV4-3 to TRBJ2-5, with 9 bases that match TRBD1. V lost 1 base, J lost 2 bases, and 5 bases stayed unmatched. Germline V gene sequence: CDR1 LGHNA, CDR2 YSLEER. CDR3 size: 16 residues. The CDR3 DNA sequence: TGCGCCAGCAGCCAAGCGACCGGGACAGGGCAAGAGACCCAGTACTTC. Protein product: CASSQATGTGQETQYF.

This chain joins TRBV9 and TRBJ2-5; either TRBD1 or TRBD2 may supply D (5 bases each). Between the trimmed V and J ends, which lost 1 base and 1 base, there was a span of 11 bases. Per germline, CDR1 SGDLS and CDR2 YYNGEE. The CDR3 length is 15 residues. The CDR3 region is CASSVRGRVQETQYF. CDR3 coding DNA: TGTGCCAGCAGCGTACGGGGCAGGGTCCAAGAGACCCAGTACTTC.

This clonotype was counted between two and nine times. The CDR3 region is CASSERGTPGTDTQYF. CDR3 bases: TGTGCCAGCAGTGAGAGGGGGACTCCTGGCACAGATACGCAGTATTTT. J is TRBJ2-3 and V is TRBV2; tentatively, D is TRBD1 or TRBD2 (6 bases each). The CDR3 extends over 16 amino acids. CDR1 is SNHLY and CDR2 is FYNNEI in the germline V gene. V was cut by 3 bases and J by 1 base, with 14 bases left in between. Based on the CDR3 plus reference TRBV2 and TRBJ2-3, the full variable domain is EPEVTQTPSHQVTQMGQEVILRCVPISNHLYFYWYRQILGQKVEFLVSFYNNEISEKSEIFDDQFSVERPDGSNFTLKIRSTKLEDSAMYFCASSERGTPGTDTQYFGPGTRLTVL.

V is TRBV13 and J is TRBJ2-7, with a tentative D call TRBD2 (5 bases). V lost 7 bases and J 2 bases, leaving 15 bases between the germline ends. This CDR3 spans 14 amino acids. Per germline, CDR1 PRHDT and CDR2 FYEKMQ (reference sequence). CDR3 protein: CASTWTDAPYEQYF. The CDR3 DNA sequence: TGTGCCAGCACCTGGACTGACGCTCCCTACGAGCAGTACTTC.

This chain uses TRBV28 with TRBJ2-3; 13 bases map to TRBD2. Germline V gene lookup returns CDR1 MDHEN and CDR2 SYDVKM. With V trimmed by 6 bases and J by 2 bases, 8 bases remained unmatched. The CDR3 covers 17 residues. This chain's CDR3 is CASRFTGTSGTTDTQYF. CDR3 nucleotide sequence: TGTGCCAGCAGATTTACCGGGACTAGCGGGACCACAGATACGCAGTATTTT.

The chain carries TRBV13 and TRBJ1-2; no firm D call. Germline CDR1 is PRHDT and CDR2 is FYEKMQ (reference sequence). The CDR3 contains 15 residues. The V end was cut by 3 bases, the J end by 0 bases, with 11 bases between. The chain's CDR3 is CASSLRGSANYGYTF. In nucleotides, the CDR3 is TGTGCCAGCAGCTTGAGAGGCTCAGCTAACTATGGCTACACCTTC. The full variable domain, in which reference TRBV13 and TRBJ1-2 provide the parts outside the CDR3, is AAGVIQSPRHLIKEKRETATLKCYPIPRHDTVYWYQQGPGQDPQFLISFYEKMQSDKGSIPDRFSAQQFSDYHSELNMSSLELGDSALYFCASSLRGSANYGYTFGSGTRLTVV.

The chain uses TRBV5-6 and TRBJ1-5; the match to TRBD1 covers 7 bases. After removal of 1 base from V and 7 bases from J, the junction contained 8 bases not matched to a gene. From germline, CDR1 is SGHDT and CDR2 YYEEEE. The CDR3 has 15 amino acids. The CDR3 region has the DNA TGTGCCAGCAGCTTGAAGGACAGGCCGCTCCAGCCCCAGCATTTT. Its translation: CASSLKDRPLQPQHF.

The chain combines TRBV7-2 with TRBJ2-1; no clear D. CDR3 length: 11 residues. Looked up from germline, CDR1 is SGHTA and CDR2 is FQGNSA. V was clipped by 1 base and J by 12 bases, with 7 bases between them. CDR3 amino acids: CASSLVALQFF. CDR3 coding DNA: TGTGCCAGCAGCTTAGTCGCATTGCAGTTCTTC.

V gene TRBV28 combines with J gene TRBJ2-7; D gene ambiguous. Germline CDR1 reads MDHEN; CDR2 reads SYDVKM. This CDR3 has 11 amino acids. V was shortened by 5 bases and J by 3 bases, with 5 bases between the two germline ends. The CDR3 loop is CASSTIYEQYF. The CDR3 DNA reads as TGTGCCAGCAGTACCATCTACGAGCAGTACTTC. The whole variable domain, remainder taken from reference TRBV28 and TRBJ2-7, is DVKVTQSSRYLVKRTGEKVFLECVQDMDHENMFWYRQDPGLGLRLIYFSYDVKMKEKGDIPEGYSVSREKKERFSLILESASTNQTSMYLCASSTIYEQYFGPGTRLTVT.

The chain couples TRBV20-1 to TRBJ2-3, with TRBD2 matching over 7 bases. J was trimmed by 2 bases and V by 0 bases; bases with no gene match: 5. Germline V lookup: CDR1 DFQATT, CDR2 SNEGSKA (reference sequence). CDR3 length: 15 amino acids. The CDR3 region has the DNA TGCAGTGCTAGAGATCCTAGCGGTACCACAGATACGCAGTATTTT. Translated, it gives CSARDPSGTTDTQYF.

The V call is TRBV5-5, the J call TRBJ2-1; a weak D match, TRBD1 (5 bases). Trimming stripped 7 bases from V and 8 bases from J, with 13 bases between. Germline CDR1 SGHKS, CDR2 YYEKEE (reference sequence). The CDR3 extends over 12 amino acids. This CDR3 reads CASGAFGYEQFF. The CDR3 bases are TGTGCCAGCGGGGCCTTTGGATATGAGCAGTTCTTC. The whole variable domain, remainder taken from reference TRBV5-5 and TRBJ2-1, is DAGVTQSPTHLIKTRGQQVTLRCSPISGHKSVSWYQQVLGQGPQFIFQYYEKEERGRGNFPDRFSARQFPNYSSELNVNALLLGDSALYLCASGAFGYEQFFGPGTRLTVL.

This clonotype was seen at least ten times. The chain has TRBV7-2 and TRBJ2-5; TRBD2 aligns across 8 bases. Germline CDR1 SGHTA, CDR2 FQGNSA. With 1 base clipped from V and 0 bases from J, the junction kept 1 base outside the gene matches. The CDR3 extends over 15 amino acids. The CDR3 region is CASSLVAGYQETQYF. DNA of the CDR3: TGTGCCAGCAGCTTAGTAGCGGGGTACCAAGAGACCCAGTACTTC.

V usage is TRBV6-6 and J usage is TRBJ2-3; D is uncertain. The CDR3 is 15 residues long. The V end lost 2 bases, the J end lost 0 bases, and 9 bases lay between the germline ends. Germline V gives CDR1 MNHNY, CDR2 SVGAGI (reference sequence). The CDR3 DNA is TGTGCCAGCAGTTACGAAAGAAGAAGCACAGATACGCAGTATTTT. As protein: CASSYERRSTDTQYF.

This clonotype was seen a few times. The CDR3, as DNA: TGCGCCAGCAGCCTTTCGACAGGGGTGAACTATGGCTACACCTTC. Protein product: CASSLSTGVNYGYTF. J is TRBJ1-2 and V is TRBV5-1; TRBD1 matches at 8 bases. The CDR3 contains 15 residues. The trim removed 4 bases at V and 2 bases at J, leaving 7 bases unmatched. CDR1 and CDR2 from the germline V gene are SGHRS and YFSETQ. The variable domain in full, with the rest retrieved from reference TRBV5-1 and TRBJ1-2, is KAGVTQTPRYLIKTRGQQVTLSCSPISGHRSVSWYQQTPGQGLQFLFEYFSETQRNKGNFPGRFSGRQFSNSRSEMNVSTLELGDSALYLCASSLSTGVNYGYTFGSGTRLTVV.

The gene calls are TRBV2 and TRBJ2-4, with TRBD1 as a possible D gene (6 bases). The tail of the sequence fits TRBJ2-7 better, so the J call may be wrong. Germline V gene lookup returns CDR1 SNHLY and CDR2 FYNNEI. CDR3 length: 14 amino acids. The CDR3 loop reads CASRERTDPYEQYF. DNA of the CDR3: TGTGCCAGCAGGGAAAGGACAGACCCTTACGAGCAGTACTTC.

In this sample, this clonotype turned up a few times. The chain links TRBV5-6 to TRBJ2-3, with D unresolved. Germline CDR1 and CDR2: SGHDT and YYEEEE. The CDR3 has 15 amino acids. V was pared by 0 bases and J by 4 bases, with 12 bases between. The CDR3 is CASSLGQTPPDTQYF. CDR3 DNA: TGTGCCAGCAGCTTGGGGCAGACCCCACCAGATACGCAGTATTTT.

The chain links TRBV5-4 to TRBJ1-2; the D gene is possibly TRBD1 (5 bases). The V gene lost 2 bases and the J gene lost 7 bases, with 15 bases spanning the gap. Germline V gene lookup returns CDR1 SGHNT and CDR2 YYREEE (reference sequence). CDR3 size: 14 residues. The CDR3 sequence: CASSFGREGGGYTF. Written as DNA, the CDR3 is TGTGCCAGCAGCTTTGGCAGGGAGGGCGGTGGCTACACCTTC.

V usage is TRBV5-6 and J usage is TRBJ2-1; D is possibly TRBD2 (7 bases). Germline values: CDR1 SGHDT, CDR2 YYEEEE. The V end lost 2 bases, the J end lost 8 bases, and 11 bases lay between the germline ends. The CDR3 has 13 amino acids. CDR3 in DNA: TGTGCCAGCAGCTTAAGGGGGAGGGATGAGCAGTTCTTC. Translating it yields CASSLRGRDEQFF.

The chain joins TRBV15 to TRBJ2-1; the match to TRBD2 covers 12 bases. This CDR3 comprises 18 residues. Germline CDR1 reads LNHNV; CDR2 reads YYDKDF (reference sequence). Trimming at V came to 2 bases and at J to 8 bases, leaving 13 bases not matched to a gene. CDR3: CATSRTTGLAGVRDEQFF. The CDR3 DNA is TGTGCCACCAGCAGAACTACGGGACTAGCGGGCGTCCGGGATGAGCAGTTCTTC.

In this sample, this clonotype turned up a few times. The gene calls are TRBV9 and TRBJ2-7; unclear D gene. The CDR3 contains 16 residues. Germline V gives CDR1 SGDLS, CDR2 YYNGEE. The V and J ends lost 0 bases and 3 bases respectively, with 16 bases between them. The CDR3 DNA sequence: TGTGCCAGCAGCGTAGGTGGCACTGCCCCTCTCTACGAGCAGTACTTC. Protein: CASSVGGTAPLYEQYF.

Points on this clonotype: The junction departs from the called germline gene at one end, perhaps through a read error. This chain links TRBV14 with TRBJ2-1, with TRBD2 matching over 9 bases. This CDR3 contains 15 residues. The V gene's germline CDR1 is SGHDN and CDR2 FVKESK. The CDR3 here is CASGQGLAGYNEQFF. The CDR3 region has the DNA TGTGCCAGCGGCCAAGGCCTAGCGGGATACAATGAGCAGTTCTTC.

This clonotype was seen a handful of times. The genes are TRBV7-8 and TRBJ2-7; 8 bases agree with TRBD1. Looked up from germline, CDR1 is SGHVS and CDR2 is FQNEAQ. The CDR3 loop spans 16 amino acids. Trimming at V came to 2 bases and at J to 2 bases, leaving 8 bases not matched to a gene. CDR3 loop: CASSLWSWTGPYEQYF. CDR3 DNA sequence: TGTGCCAGCAGCTTATGGTCTTGGACAGGGCCCTACGAGCAGTACTTC.

This clonotype was seen a few times. The V gene is TRBV12-3 or TRBV12-4, the J gene TRBJ2-1; 7 nucleotides agree with TRBD1. The CDR3 spans 16 residues. Trimming took 3 bases from V and 3 from J; bases not matched to a gene: 8. The DNA for the CDR3 is TGTGCCAGCAGTTTGAATAGACAGGGAGTCTACAATGAGCAGTTCTTC. It translates to CASSLNRQGVYNEQFF.

This clonotype has only a few counts. The CDR3 DNA follows: TGTGCCAGCTCAAGGGTCCTCGGAGAAGCTTTCTTT. This sequence encodes CASSRVLGEAFF. V gene TRBV18 combines with J gene TRBJ1-1; D call uncertain. V gave up 5 bases and J gave up 8 bases, with 12 bases separating them. Germline CDR1 is KGHSH and CDR2 is LQKENI. This CDR3 has 12 residues.

This clonotype has a handful of counts. The V gene is TRBV5-1, the J gene TRBJ2-7; D not certain. The V end lost 0 bases, the J end lost 2 bases, and 12 bases lay between the germline ends. Germline V gene sequence: CDR1 SGHRS, CDR2 YFSETQ. This CDR3 contains 15 residues. CDR3 DNA: TGCGCCAGCAGCTTGGTTGGCGGAATAACCTACGAGCAGTACTTC. It translates to CASSLVGGITYEQYF.

The V call is TRBV9, the J call TRBJ1-6; perhaps TRBD1 as D (5 bases). V was clipped by 0 bases and J by 9 bases, with 19 bases between them. CDR1 and CDR2 (germline): SGDLS, YYNGEE. CDR3 length equals 17 residues. Here the CDR3 reads CASSVDQDTKRRSPLHF. The DNA of the CDR3 is TGTGCCAGCAGCGTAGATCAGGACACCAAGCGGCGTTCACCCCTCCACTTT. Filled out from reference TRBV9 and TRBJ1-6, the complete variable domain reads DSGVTQTPKHLITATGQRVTLRCSPRSGDLSVYWYQQSLDQGLQFLIQYYNGEERAKGNILERFSAQQFPDLHSELNLSSLELGDSALYFCASSVDQDTKRRSPLHFGNGTRLTVT.

This clonotype was recorded a few times. The chain carries TRBV4-3 and TRBJ1-5, with D unclear. This CDR3 has 14 residues. Germline V gene data show CDR1 as LGHNA and CDR2 as YSLEER. Trimming pared 0 bases from V and 5 bases from J, leaving 8 bases between. CDR3 sequence reads: CASSQEVMDQPQHF. The CDR3 coding sequence is TGCGCCAGCAGCCAAGAAGTCATGGATCAGCCCCAGCATTTT.